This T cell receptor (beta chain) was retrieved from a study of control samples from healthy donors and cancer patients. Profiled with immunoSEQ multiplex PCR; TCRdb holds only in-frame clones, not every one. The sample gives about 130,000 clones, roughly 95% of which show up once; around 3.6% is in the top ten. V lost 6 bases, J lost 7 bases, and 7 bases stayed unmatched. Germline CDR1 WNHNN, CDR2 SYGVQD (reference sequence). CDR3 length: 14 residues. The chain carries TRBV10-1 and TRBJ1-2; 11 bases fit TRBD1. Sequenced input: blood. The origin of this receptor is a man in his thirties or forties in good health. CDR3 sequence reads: CASSSGQGGSGYTF. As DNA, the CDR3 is TGCGCCAGCAGCTCGGGACAGGGGGGCAGTGGCTACACCTTC.